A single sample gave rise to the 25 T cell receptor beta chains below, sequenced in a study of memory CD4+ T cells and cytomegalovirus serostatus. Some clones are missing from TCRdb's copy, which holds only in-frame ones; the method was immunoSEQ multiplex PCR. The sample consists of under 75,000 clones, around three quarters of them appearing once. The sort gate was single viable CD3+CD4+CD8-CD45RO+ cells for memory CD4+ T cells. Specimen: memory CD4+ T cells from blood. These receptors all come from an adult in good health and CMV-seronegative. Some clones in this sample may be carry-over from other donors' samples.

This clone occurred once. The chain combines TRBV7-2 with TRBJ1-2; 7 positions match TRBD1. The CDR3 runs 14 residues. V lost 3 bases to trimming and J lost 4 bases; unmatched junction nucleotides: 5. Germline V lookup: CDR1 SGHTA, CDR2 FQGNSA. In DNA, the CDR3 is TGTGCCAGCAGCTTCAAGACAGGGCCCTATGGCTACACCTTC. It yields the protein CASSFKTGPYGYTF.

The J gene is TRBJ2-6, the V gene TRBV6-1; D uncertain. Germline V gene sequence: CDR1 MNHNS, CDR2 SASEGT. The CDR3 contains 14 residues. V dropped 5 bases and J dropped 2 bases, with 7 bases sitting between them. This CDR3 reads CASSLVTGANVLTF. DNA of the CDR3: TGTGCCAGCAGTCTGGTGACTGGGGCCAACGTCCTGACTTTC.

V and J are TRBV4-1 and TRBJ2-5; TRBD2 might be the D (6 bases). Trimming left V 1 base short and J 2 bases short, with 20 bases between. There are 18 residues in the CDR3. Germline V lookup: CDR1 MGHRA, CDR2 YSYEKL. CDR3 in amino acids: CASSQGGIRRGIQETQYF. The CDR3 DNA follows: TGCGCCAGCAGCCAAGGAGGGATAAGGCGGGGAATTCAAGAGACCCAGTACTTC.

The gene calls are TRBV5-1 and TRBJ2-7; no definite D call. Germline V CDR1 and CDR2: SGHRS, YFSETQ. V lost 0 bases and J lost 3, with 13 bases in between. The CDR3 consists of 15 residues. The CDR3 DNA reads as TGCGCCAGCAGCTTGGAGGTCCGAAGCCGCTACGAGCAGTACTTC. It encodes CASSLEVRSRYEQYF.

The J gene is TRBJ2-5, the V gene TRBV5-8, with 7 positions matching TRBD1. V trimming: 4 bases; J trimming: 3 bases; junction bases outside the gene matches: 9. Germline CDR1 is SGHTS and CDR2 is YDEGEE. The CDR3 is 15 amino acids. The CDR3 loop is CASSPGRTGEETQYF. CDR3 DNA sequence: TGTGCCAGCAGCCCAGGGAGAACAGGGGAAGAGACCCAGTACTTC.

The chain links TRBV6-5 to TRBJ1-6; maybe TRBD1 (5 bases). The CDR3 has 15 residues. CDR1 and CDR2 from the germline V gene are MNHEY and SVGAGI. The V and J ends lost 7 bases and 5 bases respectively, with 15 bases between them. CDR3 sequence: CASTPDRGHNSPLHF. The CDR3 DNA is TGTGCCAGCACCCCTGATAGGGGTCATAATTCACCCCTCCACTTT.

The CDR3 region is CASSERPGRDNEQFF. In DNA form, the CDR3 reads TGCGCCAGCAGCGAAAGGCCTGGGCGAGACAATGAGCAGTTCTTC. This chain connects TRBV5-1 to TRBJ2-1; no definite D call. This CDR3 has 15 amino acids. Trimming left V 4 bases short and J 5 bases short, with 16 bases between. Germline V gene sequence: CDR1 SGHRS, CDR2 YFSETQ.

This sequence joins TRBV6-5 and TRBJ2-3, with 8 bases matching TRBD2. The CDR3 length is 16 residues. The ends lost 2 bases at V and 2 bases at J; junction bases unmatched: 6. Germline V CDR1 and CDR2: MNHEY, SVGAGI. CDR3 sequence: CASSYRLAGLTDTQYF. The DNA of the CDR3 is TGTGCCAGCAGTTACAGGCTAGCGGGCCTCACAGATACGCAGTATTTT.

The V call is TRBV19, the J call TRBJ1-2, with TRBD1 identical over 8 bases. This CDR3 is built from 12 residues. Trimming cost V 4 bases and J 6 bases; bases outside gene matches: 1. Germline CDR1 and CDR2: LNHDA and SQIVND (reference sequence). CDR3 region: CASSTQGDGYTF. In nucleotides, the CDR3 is TGTGCCAGTAGTACACAGGGGGATGGCTACACCTTC.

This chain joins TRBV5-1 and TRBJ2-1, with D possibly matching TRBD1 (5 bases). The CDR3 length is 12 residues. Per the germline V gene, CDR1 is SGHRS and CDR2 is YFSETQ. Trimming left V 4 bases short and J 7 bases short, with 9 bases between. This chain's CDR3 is CASSTGYNEQFF. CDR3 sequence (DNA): TGCGCCAGCAGCACAGGATATAATGAGCAGTTCTTC.

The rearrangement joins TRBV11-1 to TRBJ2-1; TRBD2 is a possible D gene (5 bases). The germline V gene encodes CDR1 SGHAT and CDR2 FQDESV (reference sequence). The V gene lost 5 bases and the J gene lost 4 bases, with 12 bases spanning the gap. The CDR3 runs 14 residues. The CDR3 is CASSVDSGYNEQFF. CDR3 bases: TGTGCCAGCAGCGTGGACTCTGGGTACAATGAGCAGTTCTTC.

The CDR3 region has the DNA TGTGCCAGCAGCTTACTAATGACAGGGGTCAGGACCGAGCAGTACTTC. Translating it yields CASSLLMTGVRTEQYF. V and J are TRBV7-2 and TRBJ2-7; 8 positions agree with TRBD1. Germline CDR1 and CDR2: SGHTA and FQGNSA. J lost 6 bases, V lost 2 bases, and 12 bases had no gene match. This CDR3 has 16 amino acids.

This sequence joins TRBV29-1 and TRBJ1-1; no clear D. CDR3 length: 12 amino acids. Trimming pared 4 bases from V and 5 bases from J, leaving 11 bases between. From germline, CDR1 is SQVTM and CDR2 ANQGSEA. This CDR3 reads CSVASFGTEAFF. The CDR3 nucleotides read TGCAGCGTTGCGTCCTTCGGGACTGAAGCTTTCTTT.

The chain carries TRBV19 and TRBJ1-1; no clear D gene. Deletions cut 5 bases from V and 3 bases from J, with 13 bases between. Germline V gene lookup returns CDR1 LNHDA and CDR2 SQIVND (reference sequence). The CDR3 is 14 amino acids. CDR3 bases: TGTGCCAGTAGTTGGGCAGGACGGGACACTGAAGCTTTCTTT. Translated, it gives CASSWAGRDTEAFF. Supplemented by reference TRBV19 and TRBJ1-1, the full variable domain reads DGGITQSPKYLFRKEGQNVTLSCEQNLNHDAMYWYRQDPGQGLRLIYYSQIVNDFQKGDIAEGYSVSREKKESFPLTVTSAQKNPTAFYLCASSWAGRDTEAFFGQGTRLTVV.

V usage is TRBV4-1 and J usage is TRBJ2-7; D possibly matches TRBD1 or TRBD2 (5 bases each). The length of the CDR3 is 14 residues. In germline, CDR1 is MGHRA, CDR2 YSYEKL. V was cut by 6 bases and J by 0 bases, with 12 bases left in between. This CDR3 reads CASSPGRSSYEQYF. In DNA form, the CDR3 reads TGCGCCAGCAGTCCGGGACGGAGCTCCTACGAGCAGTACTTC.

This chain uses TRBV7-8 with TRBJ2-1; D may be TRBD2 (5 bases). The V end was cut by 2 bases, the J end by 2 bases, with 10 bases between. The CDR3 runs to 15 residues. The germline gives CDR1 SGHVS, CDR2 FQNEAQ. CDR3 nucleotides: TGTGCCAGCAGCTTAAGACTATTTGCCTACAATGAGCAGTTCTTC. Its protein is CASSLRLFAYNEQFF. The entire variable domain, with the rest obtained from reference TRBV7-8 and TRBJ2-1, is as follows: GAGVSQSPRYKVAKRGQDVALRCDPISGHVSLFWYQQALGQGPEFLTYFQNEAQLDKSGLPSDRFFAERPEGSVSTLKIQRTQQEDSAVYLCASSLRLFAYNEQFFGPGTRLTVL.

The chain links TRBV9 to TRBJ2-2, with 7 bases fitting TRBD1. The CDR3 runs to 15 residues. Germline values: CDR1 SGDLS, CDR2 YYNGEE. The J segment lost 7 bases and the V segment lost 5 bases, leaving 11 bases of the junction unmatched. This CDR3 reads CASSSSGGWDGELFF. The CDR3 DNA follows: TGTGCCAGCAGTTCCTCAGGGGGTTGGGACGGGGAGCTGTTTTTT.

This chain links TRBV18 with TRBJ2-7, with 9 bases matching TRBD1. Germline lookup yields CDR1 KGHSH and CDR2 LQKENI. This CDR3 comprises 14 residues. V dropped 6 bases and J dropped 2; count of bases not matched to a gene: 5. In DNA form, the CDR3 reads TGTGCCAGCTCTCTAAGACAGGGGGCCTACGAGCAGTACTTC. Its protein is CASSLRQGAYEQYF.

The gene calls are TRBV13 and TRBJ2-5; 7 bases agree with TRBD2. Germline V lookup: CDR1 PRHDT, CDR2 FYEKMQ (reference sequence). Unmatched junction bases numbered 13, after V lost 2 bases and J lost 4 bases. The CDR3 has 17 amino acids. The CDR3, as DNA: TGTGCCAGCAGCTTACGACCTGGCGGGAGTTTCTTAGAGACCCAGTACTTC. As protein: CASSLRPGGSFLETQYF. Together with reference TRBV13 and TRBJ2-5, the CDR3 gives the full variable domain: AAGVIQSPRHLIKEKRETATLKCYPIPRHDTVYWYQQGPGQDPQFLISFYEKMQSDKGSIPDRFSAQQFSDYHSELNMSSLELGDSALYFCASSLRPGGSFLETQYFGPGTRLLVL.

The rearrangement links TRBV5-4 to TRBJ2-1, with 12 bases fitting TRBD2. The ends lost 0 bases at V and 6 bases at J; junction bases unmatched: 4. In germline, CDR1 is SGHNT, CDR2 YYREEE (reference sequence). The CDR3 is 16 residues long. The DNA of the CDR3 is TGTGCCAGCAGCTTGGAGAGGGGACTAGCGGGCAATGAGCAGTTCTTC. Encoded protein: CASSLERGLAGNEQFF.

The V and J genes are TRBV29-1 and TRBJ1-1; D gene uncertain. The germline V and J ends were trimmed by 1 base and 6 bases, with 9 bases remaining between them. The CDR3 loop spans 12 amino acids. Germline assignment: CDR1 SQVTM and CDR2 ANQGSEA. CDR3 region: CSVEATVAEAFF. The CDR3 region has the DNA TGCAGCGTTGAAGCAACAGTTGCTGAAGCTTTCTTT.

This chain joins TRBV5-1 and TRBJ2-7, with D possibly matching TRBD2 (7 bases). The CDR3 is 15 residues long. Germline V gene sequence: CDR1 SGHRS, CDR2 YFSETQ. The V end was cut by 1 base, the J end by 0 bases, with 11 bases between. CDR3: CASSLWGGHSYEQYF. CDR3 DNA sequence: TGCGCCAGCAGCTTGTGGGGGGGACACTCCTACGAGCAGTACTTC.

The chain's CDR3 is CASSLAPDLQGVEQYF. As DNA, the CDR3 is TGCGCCAGCAGCTTGGCGCCTGACCTACAGGGGGTCGAGCAGTACTTC. This chain links TRBV5-1 with TRBJ2-7; 8 nucleotides match TRBD1. The V and J ends lost 0 bases and 6 bases, in that order; junction bases with no gene match: 11. The germline CDR1 and CDR2 sequences are SGHRS and YFSETQ. This CDR3 spans 16 amino acids.

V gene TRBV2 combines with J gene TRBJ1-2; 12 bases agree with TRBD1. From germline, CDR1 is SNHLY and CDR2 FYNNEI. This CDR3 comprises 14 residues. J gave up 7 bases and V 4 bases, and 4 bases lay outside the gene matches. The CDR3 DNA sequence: TGTGCCAGCAGTGCGGGACAGGGGGCCGGTGGCTACACCTTC. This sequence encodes CASSAGQGAGGYTF.

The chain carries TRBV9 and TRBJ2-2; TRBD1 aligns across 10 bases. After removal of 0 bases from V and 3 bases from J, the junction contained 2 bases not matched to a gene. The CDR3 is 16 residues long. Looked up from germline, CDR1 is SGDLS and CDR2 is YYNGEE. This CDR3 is CASSVGQGAHTGELFF. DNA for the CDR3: TGTGCCAGCAGCGTAGGACAGGGGGCCCACACCGGGGAGCTGTTTTTT.